This T cell receptor beta chain was sequenced in a study of tumor-infiltrating lymphocytes in localized non-small cell lung cancer. Using immunoSEQ multiplex PCR, the repertoire was profiled, and TCRdb retains in-frame clones only, with some absent. This table has 17,000 or so clones, roughly 80% appearing once. The TCR originated in a human donor with non-small cell lung cancer. The sequenced sample was lung tumor tissue.

This CDR3 reads CASSRQGSSYGYTF. CDR3 DNA: TGTGCCAGTAGCCGACAGGGCTCCTCCTATGGCTACACCTTC. V and J are TRBV19 and TRBJ1-2; the match to TRBD1 covers 7 bases. V dropped 6 bases and J dropped 4; count of bases not matched to a gene: 8. CDR3 size: 14 residues. The germline V gene has CDR1 LNHDA and CDR2 SQIVND (reference sequence).